Listed below are T cell receptor beta chains from one sample, sequenced in a study of Graves' ophthalmopathy and Graves' hyperthyroidism. TCRdb fed the multiplex PCR reads into MiXCR, producing one record per CDR3 protein. The sample holds 560,000 or so distinct CDR3 sequences; approximately 37% are singletons and the top ten take around 4.6%. Sequencing input: peripheral blood or thyroid tissue (not recorded which). All receptors derive from an adult man with Graves' hyperthyroidism. CDR3s include the opening cysteine and the closing phenylalanine or tryptophan. D genes are given only for firm matches. Not every row has a clone size; where given, it reads once, few, many or a size class.

j_call clone_size d_call v_call cdr3_aa cdr3_nt
TRBJ2-7 many . TRBV4-1 CASSQEGTLSYEQYF TGCGCCAGCAGCCAAGAGGGAACGTTATCCTACGAGCAGTACTTC
TRBJ2-6 many . TRBV11-2 CASSFNAGANVLTF TGTGCCAGCAGCTTTAACGCTGGGGCCAACGTCCTGACTTTC
TRBJ1-2 many . TRBV5-6 CASSNLRDYGYTF TGTGCCAGCAGCAACTTGCGCGACTATGGCTACACCTTC
TRBJ1-1 . TRBD1 TRBV2 CASSLWTGQGNTEAFF TGTGCCAGCAGTTTATGGACGGGACAGGGGAACACTGAAGCTTTCTTT
TRBJ2-2 many . TRBV5-1 CASSLDPRGTGELFF TGCGCCAGCAGCTTGGATCCTCGAGGCACCGGGGAGCTGTTTTTT
TRBJ1-1 many . TRBV2 CASRLTTTIAEAFF TGTGCCAGCAGGCTCACAACGACGATTGCTGAAGCTTTCTTT
TRBJ1-4 few TRBD1 TRBV7-2 CAWNPGTGGLFF TGTGCCTGGAACCCCGGGACAGGTGGACTGTTTTTT
TRBJ1-2 . . TRBV19 CASSILGVNYGYTF TGTGCCAGTAGTATCTTAGGGGTCAACTATGGCTACACCTTC
TRBJ1-2 many . TRBV2 CASSEDRAYGYTF TGTGCCAGCAGTGAAGACAGGGCTTATGGCTACACCTTC
TRBJ1-1 many TRBD1 TRBV7-2 CASSSERDSWNTEAFF TGTGCCAGCAGCTCAGAAAGGGACAGTTGGAACACTGAAGCTTTCTTT
TRBJ2-5 . TRBD1 TRBV29-1 CSSGQGAKETQYF TGCAGCTCCGGACAGGGGGCTAAGGAGACCCAGTACTTC
TRBJ2-2 . . TRBV12-3/TRBV12-4 CASSYGRERLTGELFF TGTGCCAGCAGTTATGGGCGGGAAAGGCTCACCGGGGAGCTGTTTTTT
TRBJ1-3 . TRBD1 TRBV29-1 CSAPGQGLTNTIYF TGCAGTGCCCCGGGACAGGGGCTGACGAACACCATATATTTT
TRBJ2-7 . . TRBV6-2/TRBV6-3 CASSYALLDNSYEQYF TGTGCCAGCAGTTACGCCCTGCTGGACAACTCCTACGAGCAGTACTTC
TRBJ1-4 . TRBD1 TRBV29-1 CSVSRGLEKLFF TGCAGCGTTTCCAGGGGGCTTGAAAAACTGTTTTTT
TRBJ1-1 many . TRBV6-4 CASSAPDRCLNTEAFF TGTGCCAGCAGTGCCCCGGACCGTTGTTTGAACACTGAAGCTTTCTTT
TRBJ2-5 . TRBD2 TRBV5-4 CASSLPPGLAGEETQYF TGTGCCAGCAGCTTGCCTCCGGGACTAGCGGGAGAGGAGACCCAGTACTTC
TRBJ2-1 . . TRBV10-3 CAISGLITGSDEQFF TGTGCCATCAGTGGCTTGATTACAGGGAGCGATGAGCAGTTCTTC
TRBJ1-1 many . TRBV19 CASSIGSQANTEAFF TGTGCCAGTAGTATCGGGAGTCAGGCGAACACTGAAGCTTTCTTT
TRBJ2-3 few TRBD2 TRBV14 CASRASGTSTDTQYF TGTGCCAGCAGGGCAAGCGGGACTAGCACAGATACGCAGTATTTT
TRBJ1-5 many . TRBV7-9 CASSLASGPASNQPQHF TGTGCCAGCAGCTTAGCGTCTGGGCCAGCTTCCAATCAGCCCCAGCATTTT
TRBJ1-1 . . TRBV9 CASSQGSRVWNTEAFF TGTGCCAGCAGCCAAGGCTCCCGGGTATGGAACACTGAAGCTTTCTTT
TRBJ2-7 . TRBD1 TRBV2 CASEWDRGDYEQYF TGTGCCAGCGAATGGGACAGGGGGGACTACGAGCAGTACTTC
TRBJ1-4 . TRBD1 TRBV4-2 CASSSGTGFGVKLFF TGTGCCAGCAGCAGTGGGACAGGTTTCGGCGTAAAACTGTTTTTT
TRBJ2-3 . . TRBV7-9 CASSLTSMSTDTQYF TGTGCCAGCAGCCTCACTAGCATGAGCACAGATACGCAGTATTTT
TRBJ1-5 many . TRBV5-1 CASSTYGGNNQPQHF TGCGCCAGCTCGACATACGGGGGAAACAATCAGCCCCAGCATTTT
TRBJ2-7 . TRBD1 TRBV12-3/TRBV12-4 CASSNQQGDHEQYF TGTGCCAGCAGTAACCAGCAGGGGGACCACGAGCAGTACTTC
TRBJ2-7 many TRBD1 TRBV11-2 CASSLADRGLYEQYF TGTGCCAGCAGCTTAGCGGACAGGGGGCTCTACGAGCAGTACTTC
TRBJ1-1 many . TRBV29-1 CSVVRWGDTEAFF TGCAGCGTTGTAAGATGGGGGGACACTGAAGCTTTCTTT
TRBJ2-7 many . TRBV29-1 CSVADRAYEQYF TGCAGCGTCGCCGACCGGGCCTACGAGCAGTACTTC
TRBJ1-3 many TRBD1 TRBV5-4 CASSFRTTGGRNTIYF TGTGCCAGCAGCTTTAGGACGACAGGGGGCCGTAACACCATATATTTT
TRBJ1-5 many TRBD1 TRBV19 CASSFAGTAHQPQHF TGTGCCAGTAGTTTCGCCGGGACAGCACATCAGCCCCAGCATTTT
TRBJ1-6 many . TRBV14 CASSHRTDSYNSPLHF TGTGCCAGCAGCCATCGTACGGACTCCTATAATTCACCCCTCCACTTT
TRBJ2-3 few . TRBV2 CASSENPGGADTQYF TGTGCCAGCAGTGAAAATCCGGGGGGCGCTGATACGCAGTATTTT
TRBJ2-1 . . TRBV7-3 CASSFSGHRVHNEQFF TGTGCCAGCAGCTTTTCAGGGCACCGGGTTCACAATGAGCAGTTCTTC
TRBJ1-2 many . TRBV9 CASSAIDGYTF TGTGCCAGCAGCGCCATAGATGGCTACACCTTC
TRBJ1-5 . . TRBV7-9 CASSSNRDNQPQHF TGTGCCAGCAGCTCGAACCGGGACAATCAGCCCCAGCATTTT
TRBJ2-1 few TRBD2 TRBV20-1 CSARDWTSGPNEQFF TGCAGTGCTAGAGACTGGACTAGCGGACCCAATGAGCAGTTCTTC
TRBJ1-5 few TRBD1 TRBV2 CASSPPSDRFSNQPQHF TGTGCCAGCTCACCACCGTCGGACAGGTTCAGCAATCAGCCCCAGCATTTT
TRBJ2-2 few . TRBV19 CASSIVSVPGELFF TGTGCCAGTAGTATAGTGTCAGTTCCCGGGGAGCTGTTTTTT
TRBJ2-2 many TRBD2 TRBV2 CASIPRGGLAALPNTGELFF TGTGCCAGCATCCCTCGGGGGGGACTAGCGGCACTGCCGAACACCGGGGAGCTGTTTTTT
TRBJ1-1 many . TRBV20-1 CSARPGASNTEAFF TGCAGTGCCCGGCCAGGGGCATCGAACACTGAAGCTTTCTTT
TRBJ1-5 many TRBD1 TRBV12-3/TRBV12-4 CASSSTGGDQPQHF TGTGCCAGCAGCTCGACAGGGGGGGATCAGCCCCAGCATTTT